This TCR beta chain was identified during a study of T cell repertoires in cytomegalovirus infection. Looking at the study overall: Epitope selection comprised recently identified HLA-C-restricted CMV epitopes and well-studied HLA-B-restricted CMV epitopes.

Details on this clonotype: Its antigen is unidentified.

Study conclusions and caveats: HLA-C-restricted, CMV-specific TCR beta clonotypes were dominant ex vivo. Cumulative public TCR beta family frequency identified CMV carriers with the relevant HLA.

TCRdb re-called the reads through MiXCR, storing one row per CDR3 protein. The repertoire includes roughly 500,000 distinct CDR3 sequences, roughly a third of them detected once, and roughly 15% sits in the top ten. Trimming took 6 bases from V and 7 from J, leaving 16 bases between them. Germline CDR1 is SEHNR and CDR2 is FQNEAQ (reference sequence). CDR3 length: 14 residues. The chain couples TRBV7-9 to TRBJ2-1, with D perhaps given as TRBD1 or TRBD2 (5 bases each). The source of this sequence is a human donor in good health (CMV status not recorded). Some clones in this sample may be carry-over from other donors' samples. Sequencing was performed on cultured PBMCs, taken from culture after CMV antigen stimulation. The CDR3 DNA reads as TGTGCCAGCAGACCGGGACGAGGCGGGAATGAGCAGTTCTTC. The encoded protein is CASRPGRGGNEQFF.